These 26 T cell receptor beta chains originate from one sample sequenced in a study of OX40 agonist ivuxolimab in advanced cancers. Produced via immunoSEQ multiplex PCR; TCRdb's table is partial and in-frame only. The sample has more than 50,000 clones, approximately 81% seen once. The sample here was CD4+ or CD8+ T cells sorted from blood, taken in a trial of the OX40 agonist ivuxolimab. All receptors derive from an adult with an advanced solid tumor such as melanoma, head and neck, liver or kidney cancer.

The gene calls are TRBV28 and TRBJ2-1, with no clear D. The CDR3 has 14 residues. The V gene's germline CDR1 is MDHEN and CDR2 SYDVKM. The V gene lost 2 bases and the J gene lost 7 bases, with 12 bases spanning the gap. CDR3 coding DNA: TGTGCCAGCAGTTTAGATGACCTGAGGAATGAGCAGTTCTTC. This gives the protein CASSLDDLRNEQFF. Full variable domain (outside the CDR3, taken from reference TRBV28 and TRBJ2-1): DVKVTQSSRYLVKRTGEKVFLECVQDMDHENMFWYRQDPGLGLRLIYFSYDVKMKEKGDIPEGYSVSREKKERFSLILESASTNQTSMYLCASSLDDLRNEQFFGPGTRLTVL.

This sequence joins TRBV10-3 and TRBJ1-4, with D uncertain. This CDR3 spans 13 amino acids. V lost 7 bases and J lost 0, with 6 bases in between. The V gene's germline CDR1 is ENHRY and CDR2 SYGVKD. For the CDR3, the DNA is TGTGCCATCAAGGCAGCAACTAATGAAAAACTGTTTTTT. This encodes CAIKAATNEKLFF.

The rearrangement joins TRBV7-9 to TRBJ2-5, with unresolved D. The CDR3 has 14 amino acids. CDR1 and CDR2 (germline): SEHNR, FQNEAQ (reference sequence). The germline V and J ends were trimmed by 1 base and 4 bases, with 10 bases remaining between them. The CDR3 nucleotides read TGTGCCAGCAGCTTAGACCAGATCCCAGAGACCCAGTACTTC. Its translation: CASSLDQIPETQYF. Full variable domain (missing parts from reference TRBV7-9 and TRBJ2-5): DTGVSQNPRHKITKRGQNVTFRCDPISEHNRLYWYRQTLGQGPEFLTYFQNEAQLEKSRLLSDRFSAERPKGSFSTLEIQRTEQGDSAMYLCASSLDQIPETQYFGPGTRLLVL.

This chain uses TRBV7-8 with TRBJ1-6; no reliable D call. Trimming took 3 bases from V and 7 from J, leaving 10 bases between them. This CDR3 has 14 residues. Per germline, CDR1 SGHVS and CDR2 FQNEAQ. The CDR3 DNA reads TGTGCCAGCAGCTTGGGCCGGGAAAATTCACCCCTCCACTTT. Amino acids: CASSLGRENSPLHF. The whole variable domain, remainder taken from reference TRBV7-8 and TRBJ1-6, is GAGVSQSPRYKVAKRGQDVALRCDPISGHVSLFWYQQALGQGPEFLTYFQNEAQLDKSGLPSDRFFAERPEGSVSTLKIQRTQQEDSAVYLCASSLGRENSPLHFGNGTRLTVT.

This chain uses TRBV6-5 with TRBJ2-3; TRBD1 might be the D (6 bases). Germline V CDR1 and CDR2: MNHEY, SVGAGI. Trimming pared 4 bases from V and 2 bases from J, leaving 10 bases between. This CDR3 region has 14 residues. Written as DNA, the CDR3 is TGTGCCAGCAGTTCCGGACAGCACACAGATACGCAGTATTTT. Amino acid sequence: CASSSGQHTDTQYF.

The gene calls are TRBV5-1 and TRBJ2-1, with TRBD2 matching over 7 bases. CDR3 length: 16 residues. CDR1 is SGHRS and CDR2 is YFSETQ in the germline V gene. V dropped 4 bases and J dropped 3; count of bases not matched to a gene: 10. The CDR3 sequence: CASSAWPSGVYNEQFF. In nucleotides, the CDR3 is TGCGCCAGCAGCGCCTGGCCTAGCGGAGTCTACAATGAGCAGTTCTTC.

The chain couples TRBV19 to TRBJ2-2, with unresolved D. CDR3 length equals 11 residues. With 7 bases removed from V and 6 bases from J, the gap between germline ends came to 6 bases. CDR1 and CDR2 from the germline V gene are LNHDA and SQIVND (reference sequence). CDR3 amino acids: CASNFPGELFF. CDR3 coding DNA: TGTGCCAGTAACTTCCCCGGGGAGCTGTTTTTT. The full variable domain, in which reference TRBV19 and TRBJ2-2 provide the parts outside the CDR3, is DGGITQSPKYLFRKEGQNVTLSCEQNLNHDAMYWYRQDPGQGLRLIYYSQIVNDFQKGDIAEGYSVSREKKESFPLTVTSAQKNPTAFYLCASNFPGELFFGEGSRLTVL.

This chain links TRBV4-1 with TRBJ1-3; D is undetermined. The CDR3 is made up of 14 amino acids. The germline CDR1 and CDR2 sequences are MGHRA and YSYEKL. Deletions cut 0 bases from V and 4 bases from J, with 7 bases between. In DNA form, the CDR3 reads TGCGCCAGCAGCCAAGATCATTCCGGAAACACCATATATTTT. It codes for CASSQDHSGNTIYF.

The rearrangement links TRBV25-1 to TRBJ2-1, with D unresolved. This CDR3 is built from 14 residues. The germline V gene has CDR1 MGHDK and CDR2 SYGVNS. The germline V and J ends were trimmed by 5 bases and 3 bases, with 11 bases remaining between them. The CDR3 here is CASSKKTDYNEQFF. The CDR3 DNA follows: TGTGCCAGCAGTAAGAAAACTGACTACAATGAGCAGTTCTTC.

V and J are TRBV18 and TRBJ2-1; a weak D match, TRBD1 (6 bases). Germline V gene sequence: CDR1 KGHSH, CDR2 LQKENI. The CDR3 runs 15 residues. V was shortened by 2 bases and J by 9 bases, with 17 bases between the two germline ends. This chain's CDR3 is CASSPGTLMGSEQFF. CDR3 DNA sequence: TGTGCCAGCTCACCAGGGACACTAATGGGTAGTGAGCAGTTCTTC.

The V call is TRBV6-1, the J call TRBJ1-1; D is ambiguous. V was shortened by 4 bases and J by 5 bases, with 14 bases between the two germline ends. There are 14 residues in the CDR3. Germline V gene data show CDR1 as MNHNS and CDR2 as SASEGT. The CDR3 DNA sequence: TGTGCCAGCAGTGTATCTTTTAGGAGGACTGAAGCTTTCTTT. Protein: CASSVSFRRTEAFF.

This chain uses TRBV14 with TRBJ2-5; 13 bases align to TRBD2. Germline V CDR1 and CDR2: SGHDN, FVKESK. CDR3 size: 16 residues. V was pared by 4 bases and J by 1 base, with 3 bases of the junction left unmatched. The CDR3 is CASSRGLAGAQETQYF. CDR3 bases: TGTGCCAGCAGCCGTGGACTAGCGGGAGCCCAAGAGACCCAGTACTTC.

The chain joins TRBV5-6 to TRBJ2-1; no clear D. Germline lookup yields CDR1 SGHDT and CDR2 YYEEEE. With 0 bases removed from V and 8 bases from J, the gap between germline ends came to 9 bases. The CDR3 length is 13 residues. CDR3 protein: CASSLGLVHEQFF. The CDR3 DNA follows: TGTGCCAGCAGCTTGGGTTTGGTCCATGAGCAGTTCTTC.

This clone was seen a handful of times. A junction end diverges from the germline sequence, so it may reflect a read error. The J gene is TRBJ2-7, the V gene TRBV12-5; tentatively, D is TRBD2 (5 bases). The germline gives CDR1 LGHNT, CDR2 FRNRAP. The CDR3 runs to 13 residues. As DNA, the CDR3 is TGTGCTAGTGGCTTGGGCTCGGAGGACGAGCAGTACTTC. The encoded protein is CASGLGSEDEQYF.

The chain carries TRBV28 and TRBJ2-7; 12 positions agree with TRBD2. Germline lookup yields CDR1 MDHEN and CDR2 SYDVKM. The CDR3 is 15 residues long. V trimming: 2 bases; J trimming: 7 bases; junction bases outside the gene matches: 6. The CDR3 protein is CASSLLAGGPWEQYF. Here the CDR3 DNA reads TGTGCCAGCAGTTTACTAGCGGGAGGGCCGTGGGAGCAGTACTTC. Variable domain in full (rest from reference TRBV28 and TRBJ2-7): DVKVTQSSRYLVKRTGEKVFLECVQDMDHENMFWYRQDPGLGLRLIYFSYDVKMKEKGDIPEGYSVSREKKERFSLILESASTNQTSMYLCASSLLAGGPWEQYFGPGTRLTVT.

J is TRBJ1-3 and V is TRBV15; D may be TRBD1 (6 bases). CDR1 LNHNV and CDR2 YYDKDF come from the germline V gene (reference sequence). The CDR3 loop spans 21 amino acids. The V gene lost 0 bases and the J gene lost 0 bases, with 24 bases spanning the gap. CDR3 loop: CATSRDLSATSGGGSGNTIYF. In nucleotides, the CDR3 is TGTGCCACCAGCAGAGATCTGAGTGCAACTTCGGGGGGCGGCTCTGGAAACACCATATATTTT.

The V call is TRBV30, the J call TRBJ1-2, with a weak D call TRBD1 (6 bases). The germline gives CDR1 GTSNPN, CDR2 SVGIG (reference sequence). The CDR3 is made up of 14 amino acids. The V gene lost 2 bases and the J gene lost 2 bases, with 12 bases spanning the gap. The CDR3 spells CAWSRVTGNYGYTF. DNA for the CDR3: TGTGCCTGGAGTCGCGTCACAGGGAACTATGGCTACACCTTC.

The rearrangement uses TRBV6-6 and TRBJ2-7; D is perhaps TRBD1 or TRBD2 (6 bases each). Trimming left V 4 bases short and J 8 bases short, with 18 bases between. The germline V gene encodes CDR1 MNHNY and CDR2 SVGAGI (reference sequence). The CDR3 is 14 residues long. In DNA, the CDR3 is TGTGCCAGCAGTTCGGGCCAGGAGGGGGGCAAGCAGTACTTC. The encoded protein is CASSSGQEGGKQYF.

CDR3 bases: TGTGCCAGCAGTCTCCGGGGACAGGGGCACTACGAGCAGTACTTC. This codes for CASSLRGQGHYEQYF. V is TRBV27 and J is TRBJ2-7; 10 bases match TRBD1. The germline CDR1 and CDR2 sequences are MNHEY and SMNVEV (reference sequence). V dropped 5 bases and J dropped 3; count of bases not matched to a gene: 7. The CDR3 runs 15 residues.

This chain joins TRBV28 and TRBJ1-5; D may be TRBD1 (5 bases). V was cut by 6 bases and J by 5 bases, with 14 bases left in between. Germline values: CDR1 MDHEN, CDR2 SYDVKM. This CDR3 spans 14 amino acids. The CDR3 is CASRLGAVDQPQHF. The CDR3 region has the DNA TGTGCCAGCAGGTTAGGGGCTGTCGATCAGCCCCAGCATTTT.

The J gene is TRBJ2-7, the V gene TRBV7-9, with D maybe TRBD1 (7 bases). The V gene's germline CDR1 is SEHNR and CDR2 FQNEAQ (reference sequence). The CDR3 length is 17 residues. The V gene lost 1 base and the J gene lost 3 bases, with 19 bases spanning the gap. CDR3 sequence (DNA): TGTGCCAGCAGCTTAGGGTTGGGGCCAGGGGGGCTCTACGAGCAGTACTTC. It is translated as CASSLGLGPGGLYEQYF.

The rearrangement links TRBV28 to TRBJ2-7; 7 bases map to TRBD1. V shed 7 bases, J shed 3 bases, and the junction held 9 bases outside the gene matches. The CDR3 contains 14 residues. Per germline, CDR1 MDHEN and CDR2 SYDVKM. The DNA of the CDR3 is TGTGCCAGCATTAGCACGGGACAGCACTACGAGCAGTACTTC. Encoded protein: CASISTGQHYEQYF.

This clone was recorded a few times. The rearrangement links TRBV4-3 to TRBJ1-2; weak D call: TRBD1 (6 bases). The CDR3 contains 14 residues. Germline loops: CDR1 LGHNA, CDR2 YSLEER. Trimming pared 0 bases from V and 4 bases from J, leaving 9 bases between. CDR3 bases: TGCGCCAGCAGCCAAGAGACGGGGGCCTATGGCTACACCTTC. Protein product: CASSQETGAYGYTF.

J is TRBJ2-2 and V is TRBV27; no clear D. The CDR3 extends over 14 amino acids. CDR1 and CDR2 (germline): MNHEY, SMNVEV (reference sequence). Trimming left V 5 bases short and J 0 bases short, with 7 bases between. CDR3 residues: CASSRTPNTGELFF. The CDR3 DNA reads TGTGCCAGCAGTCGGACCCCGAACACCGGGGAGCTGTTTTTT.

The chain couples TRBV7-9 to TRBJ2-7, with 12 bases lining up with TRBD2. J was trimmed by 6 bases and V by 2 bases; bases with no gene match: 14. The CDR3 contains 18 residues. Looked up from germline, CDR1 is SEHNR and CDR2 is FQNEAQ (reference sequence). The CDR3 DNA is TGTGCCAGCAGCTTAAGGGCCCCGGGACTAGCGGGTTCCCCCGAGCAGTACTTC. Protein: CASSLRAPGLAGSPEQYF.

This clone turned up a few times. The rearrangement joins TRBV7-2 to TRBJ2-7; D gene uncertain. The CDR3 length is 14 residues. The germline V and J ends were trimmed by 2 bases and 4 bases, with 12 bases remaining between them. CDR1 is SGHTA and CDR2 is FQGNSA in the germline V gene. The CDR3 protein is CASSLYPGRYEQYF. In nucleotides, the CDR3 is TGTGCCAGCAGCTTATACCCAGGTCGTTACGAGCAGTACTTC.